This T cell receptor beta chain was captured in a study of blood T cell repertoires in COVID-19. Background on the study: Sites across the United States, Italy and Spain contributed samples from acute and convalescent COVID-19. Nucleic acid was either cDNA or gDNA, and it came from T cells, B-cell-depleted T cells, or PBMCs.

This clone showed up just once. Under the authors' procedure: It was from reference gene primer amplification that nucleated cell counts were estimated. Assay used: immunoSEQ multiplex PCR; TCRdb lists only in-frame clones, some missing. Clonal size and the V and J genes are those of that table, whereas D and trimming came from the DNA. Seen here are roughly 100,000 clones, 81% observed once, and the top ten hold about 40%. Germline V gives CDR1 SGHTS, CDR2 YDEGEE. Trimming pared 0 bases from V and 5 bases from J, leaving 8 bases between. The CDR3 is made up of 13 amino acids. This chain connects TRBV5-8 to TRBJ2-5; D gene ambiguous. What was sequenced was peripheral blood. This receptor was identified in a man older than 75 with acute or convalescent COVID-19. CDR3 in DNA: TGTGCCAGCAGCTTGGTGGCAGTCGAGACCCAGTACTTC. Residues: CASSLVAVETQYF.